The entry below gives a single TCR beta chain sequence along with its context. The authors' processing: Nucleated cell counts were estimated from reference gene primer amplification. Produced via immunoSEQ multiplex PCR; TCRdb's table is partial and in-frame only. The V and J calls and clone size were taken over from that table, and D and trimming were inferred from the DNA. The sample records 100,000 or so clones, about 89% being singletons. The data belong to a study of blood T cell repertoires in COVID-19. Study-level information: Samples representing acute and convalescent COVID-19 were sourced from the United States, Italy and Spain. Sample material is recorded as cDNA or gDNA derived from T cells, B-cell-depleted T cells, or PBMCs.

With 0 bases clipped from V and 5 bases from J, the junction kept 4 bases outside the gene matches. This CDR3 region has 14 residues. Per germline, CDR1 SGHRS and CDR2 YFSETQ. This TCR came from a man aged 50 to 59 with active COVID-19. Sequenced: peripheral blood. The V call is TRBV5-1, the J call TRBJ1-2, with 7 positions matching TRBD1. In DNA form, the CDR3 reads TGCGCCAGCAGCTTGGGATGGGACAGTTATGGCTACACCTTC. It translates to CASSLGWDSYGYTF.